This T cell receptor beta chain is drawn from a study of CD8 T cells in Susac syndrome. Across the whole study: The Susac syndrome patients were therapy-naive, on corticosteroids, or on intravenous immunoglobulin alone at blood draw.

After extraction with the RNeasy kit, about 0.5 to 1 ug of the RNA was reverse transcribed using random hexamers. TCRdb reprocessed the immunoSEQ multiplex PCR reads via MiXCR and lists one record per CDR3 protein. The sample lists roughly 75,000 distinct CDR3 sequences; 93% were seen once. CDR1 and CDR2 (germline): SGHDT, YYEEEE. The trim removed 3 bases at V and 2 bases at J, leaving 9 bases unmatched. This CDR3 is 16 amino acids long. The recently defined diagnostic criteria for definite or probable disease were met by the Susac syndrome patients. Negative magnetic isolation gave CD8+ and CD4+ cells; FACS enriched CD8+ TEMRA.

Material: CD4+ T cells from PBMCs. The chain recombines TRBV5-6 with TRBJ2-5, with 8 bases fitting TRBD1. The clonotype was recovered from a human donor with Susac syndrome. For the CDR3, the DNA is TGTGCCAGCAGCTACATGACAGGGGCTAGGCAAGAGACCCAGTACTTC. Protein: CASSYMTGARQETQYF.